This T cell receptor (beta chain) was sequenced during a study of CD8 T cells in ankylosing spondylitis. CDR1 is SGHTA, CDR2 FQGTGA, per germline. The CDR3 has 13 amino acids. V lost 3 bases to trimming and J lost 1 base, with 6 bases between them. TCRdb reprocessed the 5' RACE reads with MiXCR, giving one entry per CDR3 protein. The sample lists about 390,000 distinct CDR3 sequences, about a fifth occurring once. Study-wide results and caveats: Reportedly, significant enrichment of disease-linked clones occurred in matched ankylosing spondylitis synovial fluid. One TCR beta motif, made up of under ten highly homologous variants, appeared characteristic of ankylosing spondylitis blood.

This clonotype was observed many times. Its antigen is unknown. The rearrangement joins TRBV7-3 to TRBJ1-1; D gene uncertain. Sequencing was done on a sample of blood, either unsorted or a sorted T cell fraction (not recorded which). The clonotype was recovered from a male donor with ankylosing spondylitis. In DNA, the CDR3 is TGTGCCAGCAGCTTGAGCGAGAACACTGAAGCTTTCTTT. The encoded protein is CASSLSENTEAFF.